These 9 T cell receptor beta chains were sequenced from one sample in a study of blood T cell repertoires in COVID-19. The data were produced by immunoSEQ multiplex PCR, yet TCRdb's version contains in-frame clones alone and is incomplete. The sample includes over 150,000 clones, 80% to 90% of them seen just once. The specimen sequenced was peripheral blood. Source of these receptors: a man younger than 45 with acute or convalescent COVID-19.

The V and J genes are TRBV5-1 and TRBJ2-1; 8 bases map to TRBD2. V lost 1 base to trimming and J lost 4 bases; unmatched junction nucleotides: 4. The CDR3 sequence is 15 residues long. Germline V gene lookup returns CDR1 SGHRS and CDR2 YFSETQ. The CDR3: CASSLSLAEYNEQFF. CDR3 DNA: TGCGCCAGCAGCTTGTCACTAGCGGAGTACAATGAGCAGTTCTTC.

The count of this clone is one. The chain employs TRBV29-1 and TRBJ2-5; D not certain. The germline V gene has CDR1 SQVTM and CDR2 ANQGSEA. This CDR3 has 11 amino acids. Trimming cost V 5 bases and J 2 bases, with 6 bases left between them. The CDR3 loop is CSVWQQETQYF. As DNA, the CDR3 is TGCAGCGTTTGGCAGCAAGAGACCCAGTACTTC.

This chain connects TRBV2 to TRBJ2-2, with D uncertain. Germline CDR1 is SNHLY and CDR2 is FYNNEI. This CDR3 contains 17 residues. Trimming left V 0 bases short and J 0 bases short, with 11 bases between. The CDR3 reads CASSEALVSPNTGELFF. DNA of the CDR3: TGTGCCAGCAGTGAAGCCCTCGTCAGTCCGAACACCGGGGAGCTGTTTTTT.

The chain carries TRBV7-9 and TRBJ2-7; 10 bases are shared with TRBD2. The CDR3 extends over 12 amino acids. V was clipped by 7 bases and J by 8 bases; unmatched bases: 5. Germline CDR1 SEHNR, CDR2 FQNEAQ (reference sequence). The CDR3 loop is CASTPAGGKQYF. Here the CDR3 DNA reads TGTGCCAGCACCCCAGCGGGGGGGAAGCAGTACTTC. Full variable domain (outside the CDR3, taken from reference TRBV7-9 and TRBJ2-7): DTGVSQNPRHKITKRGQNVTFRCDPISEHNRLYWYRQTLGQGPEFLTYFQNEAQLEKSRLLSDRFSAERPKGSFSTLEIQRTEQGDSAMYLCASTPAGGKQYFGPGTRLTVT.

This clone was observed a handful of times. The chain has TRBV6-4 and TRBJ1-4, with TRBD1 matching over 9 bases. This CDR3 has 16 residues. Germline lookup yields CDR1 MRHNA and CDR2 SNTAGT. The J segment lost 0 bases and the V segment lost 6 bases, leaving 5 bases of the junction unmatched. The chain's CDR3 is CASRGGQGATNEKLFF. CDR3 nucleotides: TGTGCCAGCAGGGGGGGACAGGGAGCAACTAATGAAAAACTGTTTTTT.

The rearrangement uses TRBV28 and TRBJ2-1; a weak D match, TRBD1 (6 bases). CDR1 and CDR2 from the germline V gene are MDHEN and SYDVKM. Trimming stripped 6 bases from V and 4 bases from J, with 19 bases between. This CDR3 spans 16 amino acids. In DNA form, the CDR3 reads TGTGCCAGCAGCCCATACCAGGGGCCGCCGTACAATGAGCAGTTCTTC. Translation gives CASSPYQGPPYNEQFF.

J is TRBJ2-1 and V is TRBV6-5; 10 bases align to TRBD1. Germline values: CDR1 MNHEY, CDR2 SVGAGI. This CDR3 has 14 residues. Trimming at V came to 7 bases and at J to 10 bases, leaving 10 bases not matched to a gene. The CDR3 DNA is TGTGCCAGCAACCCCGGGACAGGGGTCAGGGAGCAGTTCTTC. Translating it yields CASNPGTGVREQFF.

The CDR3 DNA reads TGTGCCAGCAGTTTTACGGGACTCGCGCCTACGACGCAGTATTTT. It yields the protein CASSFTGLAPTTQYF. The V call is TRBV7-9, the J call TRBJ2-3; weak D call: TRBD2 (6 bases). The CDR3 extends over 15 amino acids. V was pared by 6 bases and J by 9 bases, with 22 bases between. Looked up from germline, CDR1 is SEHNR and CDR2 is FQNEAQ (reference sequence).

The rearrangement joins TRBV30 to TRBJ2-3; 13 bases are a match to TRBD2. Looked up from germline, CDR1 is GTSNPN and CDR2 is SVGIG (reference sequence). CDR3 length: 15 amino acids. V gave up 2 bases and J gave up 7 bases; unmatched junction bases: 6. The CDR3 DNA sequence: TGTGCCTGGAGTCTCCGGGGACTAGCGGGGTATACGCAGTATTTT. As protein: CAWSLRGLAGYTQYF.